This TCR beta chain was profiled in a study of blood T cell repertoires in COVID-19. For the study at large: PBMCs, B-cell-depleted T cells, or T cells provided the cDNA or gDNA that made up the material.

V dropped 1 base and J dropped 0 bases, with 6 bases sitting between them. The V gene's germline CDR1 is SGHRS and CDR2 YFSETQ. CDR3 size: 14 residues. Authors' data handling: How many nucleated cells were present was estimated from reference gene primer amplification. Only in-frame clones appear in the TCRdb table, and some are missing; sequencing was by immunoSEQ multiplex PCR. That table is the source of V, J and clone size, and D and trimming were worked out from the DNA. Found here are 120,000 to 150,000 clones, more than 75% of them singletons; the top ten hold 10% to 15%. This clone was detected only once.

The sample taken for sequencing was peripheral blood. The V call is TRBV5-1, the J call TRBJ2-3; D not certain. The sequence was collected from a man aged 55-75 years with active or convalescent COVID-19. CDR3 residues: CASSLSVSTDTQYF. The CDR3 region has the DNA TGCGCCAGCAGCTTGTCGGTCAGCACAGATACGCAGTATTTT.